One and the same sample provided the 8 T cell receptor beta chains below, sequenced in a study of blood T cells in healthy people across ages. PCR was performed a second time for about 7 to 12 cycles using a sample-barcoded 5' primer and a J-beta primer mix. TCRdb called the 5' RACE reads again in MiXCR, with one record for every CDR3 protein. The table has about 670,000 distinct CDR3 sequences, around 52% seen once; the top ten hold roughly 13%. Sequenced input: blood. Receptors originate from a woman of 80 years or more in good health.

There are a few counts of this clonotype. This sequence joins TRBV24-1 and TRBJ2-3, with 14 bases fitting TRBD2. Trimming took 5 bases from V and 3 from J; bases not matched to a gene: 6. Germline loops: CDR1 KGHDR, CDR2 SFDVKD. CDR3 length: 17 amino acids. The CDR3 DNA reads as TGTGCCACCAGTGCCCCGACTAGCGGGGGGGCTACAGATACGCAGTATTTT. Protein sequence: CATSAPTSGGATDTQYF.

The rearrangement uses TRBV12-3 or TRBV12-4 and TRBJ2-1; possibly TRBD1 or TRBD2 for D (5 bases each). This CDR3 comprises 12 residues. Trimming removed 7 bases at V and 8 bases at J, with 12 bases between. The CDR3 sequence: CASTMGVHEQFF. DNA for the CDR3: TGTGCCAGCACCATGGGGGTCCATGAGCAGTTCTTC.

At least ten counts were recorded for this clonotype. V usage is TRBV30 and J usage is TRBJ1-1; D is uncertain. The V gene lost 0 bases and the J gene lost 0 bases, with 5 bases spanning the gap. The CDR3 totals 13 residues. Looked up from germline, CDR1 is GTSNPN and CDR2 is SVGIG (reference sequence). CDR3 DNA: TGTGCCTGGAGTGTACGGTTGAACACTGAAGCTTTCTTT. Residues: CAWSVRLNTEAFF. The full variable domain, completed using reference TRBV30 and TRBJ1-1, is SQTIHQWPATLVQPVGSPLSLECTVEGTSNPNLYWYRQAAGRGLQLLFYSVGIGQISSEVPQNLSASRPQDRQFILSSKKLLLSDSGFYLCAWSVRLNTEAFFGQGTRLTVV.

A word on this clonotype: This may come from a read error, since a much larger clone is one base off. The V gene is TRBV6-6, the J gene TRBJ1-2, with 7 nucleotides matching TRBD1. From germline, CDR1 is MNHNY and CDR2 SVGAGI (reference sequence). The CDR3 contains 17 residues. J was trimmed by 0 bases and V by 2 bases; bases with no gene match: 9. The CDR3 spells CASSYLAGGPTNYGYTF. The CDR3 DNA reads as TGTGCCAGCAGTTACCTAGCAGGGGGTCCTACTAACTATGGCTACACCTTC.

The V call is TRBV4-1, the J call TRBJ2-7; the D gene is possibly TRBD1 (5 bases). V was shortened by 0 bases and J by 0 bases, with 9 bases between the two germline ends. Germline V gives CDR1 MGHRA, CDR2 YSYEKL. The CDR3 totals 15 residues. The CDR3 here is CASSQDSRVSYEQYF. In DNA, the CDR3 is TGCGCCAGCAGCCAAGATTCCAGGGTCTCCTACGAGCAGTACTTC.

CDR3 nucleotides: TGTGCCAGCAAGATGAGGGAGAGTGAAAACATTCAGTACTTC. Residues: CASKMRESENIQYF. The chain links TRBV2 to TRBJ2-4; D is perhaps TRBD2 (5 bases). CDR3 length equals 14 residues. Germline V gives CDR1 SNHLY, CDR2 FYNNEI. Trimming shortened V by 7 bases and J by 5 bases, and 15 bases separated the two germline ends.

This clonotype came up many times. The chain recombines TRBV3-1 with TRBJ2-5, with D hard to call. Germline V CDR1 and CDR2: LGHDT, YNNKEL (reference sequence). V lost 1 base, J lost 3 bases, and 6 bases lay in between. This CDR3 has 13 amino acids. Written as DNA, the CDR3 is TGTGCCAGCAGCCAAGGGTGGAAAGAGACCCAGTACTTC. This codes for CASSQGWKETQYF.

Regarding this clonotype: A much larger clone lies one base from this, so it may be a read error. The gene calls are TRBV3-1 and TRBJ2-7; the D gene is possibly TRBD2 (6 bases). This CDR3 has 12 amino acids. Germline loops: CDR1 LGHDT, CDR2 YNNKEL (reference sequence). V lost 9 bases, J lost 2 bases, and 11 bases lay in between. The CDR3: CASSGLPYEQYF. CDR3 coding DNA: TGTGCCAGTAGCGGCCTCCCCTACGAGCAGTACTTC.